Below are 7 T cell receptor beta chains sequenced from a single sample in a study of blood T cell repertoires in COVID-19. Sequencing was performed with immunoSEQ multiplex PCR; in TCRdb, only in-frame clones are kept and a portion is missing. The table lists roughly 450,000 clones, 90% of them singletons. Sequencing was performed on PBMCs or T cells enriched from blood (not recorded which). The receptors come from a man between 18 and 29 years old who had recovered from COVID-19.

This clone showed up just a few times. In DNA, the CDR3 is TGTGCCAGCAACGGGTTGGGGAGGAGCACAGATACGCAGTATTTT. Amino acids: CASNGLGRSTDTQYF. The chain has TRBV2 and TRBJ2-3; a possible D gene is TRBD2 (6 bases). This CDR3 region has 15 residues. V lost 7 bases and J lost 0, with 14 bases in between. The germline V gene encodes CDR1 SNHLY and CDR2 FYNNEI.

The chain links TRBV27 to TRBJ1-2; 9 bases agree with TRBD1. The ends lost 5 bases at V and 8 bases at J; junction bases unmatched: 12. Germline V gene lookup returns CDR1 MNHEY and CDR2 SMNVEV (reference sequence). There are 15 residues in the CDR3. The CDR3 sequence: CASSPHRGLMEGYTF. The CDR3 coding sequence is TGTGCCAGCAGTCCACACAGGGGGCTGATGGAGGGCTACACCTTC.

The chain has TRBV5-1 and TRBJ2-1, with TRBD1 matching over 7 bases. Germline-derived CDR1 and CDR2 are SGHRS and YFSETQ. J lost 1 base, V lost 2 bases, and 3 bases had no gene match. The CDR3 length is 15 residues. CDR3 in DNA: TGCGCCAGCAGCTTCACAGGGGAATCCTACAATGAGCAGTTCTTC. Protein: CASSFTGESYNEQFF.

This chain joins TRBV2 and TRBJ1-2, with TRBD1 matching 9 bases. V shed 4 bases and J 5 bases; nucleotides not matched to a gene: 5. Germline CDR1 reads SNHLY; CDR2 reads FYNNEI. There are 14 residues in the CDR3. CDR3 DNA sequence: TGTGCCAGCAGTGTCCGACAGGGGGGTTATGGCTACACCTTC. It translates to CASSVRQGGYGYTF.

In this sample, this clone turned up a few times. The J gene is TRBJ2-3, the V gene TRBV5-1; 8 nucleotides align to TRBD1. The junction had 4 bases not matched to a gene; V was cut back by 4 bases and J by 3 bases. The germline V gene encodes CDR1 SGHRS and CDR2 YFSETQ. This CDR3 has 14 amino acids. The CDR3 loop is CASSTDRGTDTQYF. CDR3 in DNA: TGCGCCAGCAGCACTGACAGGGGAACAGATACGCAGTATTTT.

This clone was picked up a small number of times. Additional DNA sequences in this sample encode the identical CDR3. This sequence joins TRBV27 and TRBJ1-2, with D possibly being TRBD1 (5 bases). Trimming pared 0 bases from V and 6 bases from J, leaving 11 bases between. Germline CDR1 reads MNHEY; CDR2 reads SMNVEV (reference sequence). CDR3 size: 14 residues. The CDR3 DNA is TGTGCCAGCAGTTTATCAGTTACGGGGGATGGCTACACCTTC. It translates to CASSLSVTGDGYTF.

V usage is TRBV2 and J usage is TRBJ2-7; TRBD2 agrees at 10 bases. The CDR3 runs to 14 residues. Germline V gene data show CDR1 as SNHLY and CDR2 as FYNNEI. V lost 4 bases to trimming and J lost 3 bases; unmatched junction nucleotides: 3. This CDR3 reads CASSGPSGGYEQYF. CDR3 nucleotide sequence: TGTGCCAGCAGTGGGCCTAGCGGGGGCTACGAGCAGTACTTC. Full variable domain (missing parts from reference TRBV2 and TRBJ2-7): EPEVTQTPSHQVTQMGQEVILRCVPISNHLYFYWYRQILGQKVEFLVSFYNNEISEKSEIFDDQFSVERPDGSNFTLKIRSTKLEDSAMYFCASSGPSGGYEQYFGPGTRLTVT.